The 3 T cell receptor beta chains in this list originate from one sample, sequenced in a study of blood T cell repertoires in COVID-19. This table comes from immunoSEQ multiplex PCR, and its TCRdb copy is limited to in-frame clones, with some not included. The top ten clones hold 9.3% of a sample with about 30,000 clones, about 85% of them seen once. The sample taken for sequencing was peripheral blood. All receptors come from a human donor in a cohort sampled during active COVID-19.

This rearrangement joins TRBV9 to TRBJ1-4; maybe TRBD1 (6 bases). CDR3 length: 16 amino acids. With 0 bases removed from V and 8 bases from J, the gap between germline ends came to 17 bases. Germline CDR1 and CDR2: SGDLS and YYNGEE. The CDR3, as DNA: TGTGCCAGCAGCGTAGACTGGACAGAGGGCGAAGAAAAACTGTTTTTT. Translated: CASSVDWTEGEEKLFF.

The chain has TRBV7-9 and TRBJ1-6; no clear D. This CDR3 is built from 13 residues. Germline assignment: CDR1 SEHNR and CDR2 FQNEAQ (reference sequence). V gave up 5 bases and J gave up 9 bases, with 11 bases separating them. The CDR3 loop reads CASSPTSGSPLHF. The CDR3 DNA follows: TGTGCCAGCAGCCCGACATCTGGTTCACCCCTCCACTTT.

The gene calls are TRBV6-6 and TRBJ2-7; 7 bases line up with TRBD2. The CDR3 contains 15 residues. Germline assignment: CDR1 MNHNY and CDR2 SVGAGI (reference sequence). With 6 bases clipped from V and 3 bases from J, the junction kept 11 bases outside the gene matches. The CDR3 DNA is TGTGCCAGCAGACAACTAGCGTTAGGGGACTACGAGCAGTACTTC. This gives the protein CASRQLALGDYEQYF.